The 32 T cell receptor beta chains in this list originate from one sample, sequenced in a study of CD8+ T cells in alopecia areata. Reverse transcription of extracted RNA yielded cDNA, which provided the sequencing template. Measured with immunoSEQ multiplex PCR; TCRdb has only the in-frame clones, and not every one. The sample shows under 250,000 clones, 50% to 60% of them seen only once. The source material was CD4+ T cells sorted from blood, sampled at week 0. These receptors were taken from a human donor with alopecia areata.

The chain links TRBV2 to TRBJ1-2; 7 bases align to TRBD1. This CDR3 is 13 amino acids long. The junction had 8 bases not matched to a gene; V was cut back by 6 bases and J by 7 bases. Per germline, CDR1 SNHLY and CDR2 FYNNEI. The CDR3 coding sequence is TGTGCCAGCAGCCGTGACAGGGTCGGTGGCTACACCTTC. It translates to CASSRDRVGGYTF.

The chain carries TRBV10-2 and TRBJ2-7; TRBD2 is a possible D gene (5 bases). This CDR3 contains 14 residues. Germline loops: CDR1 WSHSY, CDR2 SAAADI. Trimming shortened V by 7 bases and J by 5 bases, and 18 bases separated the two germline ends. The CDR3 sequence: CASTLSSFGNEQYF. Here the CDR3 DNA reads TGCGCCAGCACTCTCTCGTCGTTCGGGAACGAGCAGTACTTC.

The chain links TRBV7-8 to TRBJ2-6, with a weak D call TRBD1 (5 bases). Germline values: CDR1 SGHVS, CDR2 FQNEAQ. The CDR3 is made up of 16 amino acids. The ends were cut back, 6 bases at V and 2 bases at J, with 14 bases in the middle. CDR3 nucleotides: TGTGCCAGCAGTTCGTCAGGGATTCCTGGGGCCAACGTCCTGACTTTC. Translation gives CASSSSGIPGANVLTF.

As regards this clone: In the same sample, other DNA sequences code for this CDR3. The chain joins TRBV5-1 to TRBJ2-5, with 9 bases that match TRBD1. The V segment lost 2 bases and the J segment 2 bases; nucleotides outside the gene matches: 1. There are 14 residues in the CDR3. Germline V gene data show CDR1 as SGHRS and CDR2 as YFSETQ. CDR3 nucleotides: TGCGCCAGCAGCTTAGACAGGGGGCAAGAGACCCAGTACTTC. Its protein product is CASSLDRGQETQYF.

This clone was recorded a few times. The chain links TRBV29-1 to TRBJ1-4, with a tentative D call TRBD1 (5 bases). The CDR3 length is 15 residues. Germline values: CDR1 SQVTM, CDR2 ANQGSEA. V was cut by 0 bases and J by 8 bases, with 16 bases left in between. The CDR3 DNA is TGCAGCGTTGAAGAGCCCAGGGTTGGAGAAGAAAAACTGTTTTTT. Amino acids: CSVEEPRVGEEKLFF.

V is TRBV6-1 and J is TRBJ1-2; no reliable D call. Trimming took 1 base from V and 6 from J, leaving 12 bases between them. The CDR3 runs 14 residues. From germline, CDR1 is MNHNS and CDR2 SASEGT. This chain's CDR3 is CASSEVSSRDGYTF. CDR3 bases: TGTGCCAGCAGTGAAGTTTCGAGTAGGGATGGCTACACCTTC.

DNA for the CDR3: TGTGCCAGCAGCGGCGGGACCAGGGAACTGTTTTTT. Its translation is CASSGGTRELFF. J is TRBJ1-4 and V is TRBV6-1; possible D gene TRBD1, 5 bases. CDR1 and CDR2 (germline): MNHNS, SASEGT. This CDR3 is built from 12 residues. Trimming took off 6 bases at V and 12 bases at J, with 14 bases between the two ends.

The DNA for the CDR3 is TGTGCCAGCAGTGAATGGGGACCCAACCAAGAGACCCAGTACTTC. This codes for CASSEWGPNQETQYF. V is TRBV25-1 and J is TRBJ2-5; D tentatively reads TRBD1 or TRBD2 (5 bases each). Between the trimmed V and J ends, which lost 1 base and 0 bases, there was a span of 9 bases. This CDR3 has 15 amino acids. Germline V gene sequence: CDR1 MGHDK, CDR2 SYGVNS.

This clone was found a few times. The rearrangement joins TRBV30 to TRBJ2-4, with D uncertain. Germline V CDR1 and CDR2: GTSNPN, SVGIG (reference sequence). V lost 4 bases and J lost 6, with 13 bases in between. The CDR3 covers 13 residues. CDR3 region: CAWNPDPRNIQYF. The CDR3 nucleotides are TGTGCCTGGAACCCGGACCCTCGAAACATTCAGTACTTC.

This clone was recorded a few times. V gene TRBV29-1 combines with J gene TRBJ2-1; 9 bases line up with TRBD1. Germline V gene sequence: CDR1 SQVTM, CDR2 ANQGSEA. V was clipped by 4 bases and J by 5 bases; unmatched bases: 6. CDR3 length: 14 amino acids. CDR3 sequence (DNA): TGCAGCGTTGTCGGACAGGGGCTTAACAATGAGCAGTTCTTC. Translating it yields CSVVGQGLNNEQFF.

The J gene is TRBJ2-2, the V gene TRBV11-2, with D unclear. Germline lookup yields CDR1 SGHAT and CDR2 FQNNGV. The CDR3 contains 14 residues. V lost 7 bases and J lost 6, with 15 bases in between. The CDR3 region is CASTPSNSPGELFF. The CDR3 DNA sequence: TGTGCCAGCACCCCCTCCAATTCCCCCGGGGAGCTGTTTTTT.

The genes are TRBV30 and TRBJ1-1; the match to TRBD1 covers 9 bases. The length of the CDR3 is 13 residues. V lost 4 bases and J lost 5; bases outside the gene matches: 5. Germline loops: CDR1 GTSNPN, CDR2 SVGIG (reference sequence). CDR3 sequence: CAWIKQGATEAFF. CDR3 DNA: TGTGCCTGGATAAAACAGGGGGCAACTGAAGCTTTCTTT. Using reference TRBV30 and TRBJ1-1 for the parts outside the CDR3, the full variable domain is SQTIHQWPATLVQPVGSPLSLECTVEGTSNPNLYWYRQAAGRGLQLLFYSVGIGQISSEVPQNLSASRPQDRQFILSSKKLLLSDSGFYLCAWIKQGATEAFFGQGTRLTVV.

The J gene is TRBJ2-1, the V gene TRBV4-2; 11 nucleotides match TRBD2. Germline lookup yields CDR1 LGHNA and CDR2 YNFKEQ. The CDR3 totals 15 residues. J was trimmed by 10 bases and V by 5 bases; bases with no gene match: 10. The CDR3 loop reads CASSTQPGLAEEQFF. CDR3 DNA: TGTGCCAGCAGCACCCAGCCGGGACTAGCGGAAGAGCAGTTCTTC.

This chain uses TRBV30 with TRBJ2-7; TRBD1 aligns across 7 bases. This CDR3 has 13 residues. CDR1 GTSNPN and CDR2 SVGIG come from the germline V gene (reference sequence). J was trimmed by 3 bases and V by 2 bases; bases with no gene match: 4. CDR3 region: CAWSWGQSYEQYF. The DNA of the CDR3 is TGTGCCTGGAGTTGGGGACAGAGCTACGAGCAGTACTTC.

V usage is TRBV5-1 and J usage is TRBJ2-1, with 7 bases that match TRBD1. Germline assignment: CDR1 SGHRS and CDR2 YFSETQ. The trim removed 4 bases at V and 4 bases at J, leaving 8 bases unmatched. This CDR3 is built from 15 residues. The CDR3 bases are TGCGCCAGCAGCCAGGGACAGAATCCTTACAATGAGCAGTTCTTC. Protein: CASSQGQNPYNEQFF.

The chain recombines TRBV5-1 with TRBJ2-5; D may be TRBD1 (6 bases). The V and J ends lost 2 bases and 0 bases respectively, with 8 bases between them. The CDR3 has 14 residues. Germline CDR1 is SGHRS and CDR2 is YFSETQ. The CDR3 DNA sequence: TGCGCCAGCAGCTTTGGACAGAACCAAGAGACCCAGTACTTC. It codes for CASSFGQNQETQYF.

This clone was recorded a few times. The chain combines TRBV7-9 with TRBJ1-5, with unresolved D. CDR1 and CDR2 from the germline V gene are SEHNR and FQNEAQ (reference sequence). There are 14 residues in the CDR3. The V gene lost 5 bases and the J gene lost 2 bases, with 10 bases spanning the gap. Here the CDR3 DNA reads TGTGCCAGCAGCCGGGAGTGGCGCAATCAGCCCCAGCATTTT. Protein product: CASSREWRNQPQHF.

The chain couples TRBV30 to TRBJ2-3; no definite D call. Trimming took off 5 bases at V and 0 bases at J, with 6 bases between the two ends. Germline CDR1 is GTSNPN and CDR2 is SVGIG (reference sequence). CDR3 length equals 12 residues. The CDR3 loop reads CAWSASTDTQYF. The DNA of the CDR3 is TGTGCCTGGTCCGCTAGCACAGATACGCAGTATTTT.

The rearrangement uses TRBV7-3 and TRBJ2-5, with a tentative D call TRBD2 (5 bases). CDR1 and CDR2 (germline): SGHTA, FQGTGA. The CDR3 has 14 amino acids. V was cut by 5 bases and J by 5 bases, with 15 bases left in between. This CDR3 is CASSLGGSYETQYF. CDR3 sequence (DNA): TGTGCCAGCAGCCTCGGAGGTAGCTATGAGACCCAGTACTTC.

With respect to this clone: Other DNA sequences from this sample encode an identical CDR3 as well. This chain joins TRBV4-1 and TRBJ2-3, with 7 nucleotides matching TRBD2. V lost 4 bases to trimming and J lost 1 base; unmatched junction nucleotides: 5. Germline assignment: CDR1 MGHRA and CDR2 YSYEKL. This CDR3 has 15 residues. The CDR3 DNA sequence: TGCGCCAGCAGCCCTCTGGCGGGGGGCACAGATACGCAGTATTTT. Its protein is CASSPLAGGTDTQYF.

The rearrangement links TRBV2 to TRBJ1-4, with no clear D. Per the germline V gene, CDR1 is SNHLY and CDR2 is FYNNEI. The CDR3 is made up of 14 amino acids. V lost 3 bases and J lost 2, with 7 bases in between. Written as DNA, the CDR3 is TGTGCCAGCAGTGAGAGAGGCACTAATGAAAAACTGTTTTTT. Protein: CASSERGTNEKLFF.

The chain links TRBV30 to TRBJ2-1; 11 bases map to TRBD2. Germline V CDR1 and CDR2: GTSNPN, SVGIG (reference sequence). Trimming removed 0 bases from V and 4 bases from J; junction bases left unmatched: 11. CDR3 length: 18 residues. The CDR3 DNA reads as TGTGCCTGGAGTGTAGTAACCACTAGCGGGAGATCTTACAATGAGCAGTTCTTC. Protein sequence: CAWSVVTTSGRSYNEQFF.

The chain employs TRBV5-1 and TRBJ2-4; 9 bases are shared with TRBD1. Germline trimming cut 4 bases from V and 2 bases from J; bases unmatched to any gene: 4. Germline V gene sequence: CDR1 SGHRS, CDR2 YFSETQ. The CDR3 has 15 residues. The CDR3 loop is CASSLGTGTKNIQYF. The DNA of the CDR3 is TGCGCCAGCAGCCTAGGGACAGGGACCAAAAACATTCAGTACTTC.

The chain carries TRBV2 and TRBJ1-5, with 10 bases aligning to TRBD1. The CDR3 length is 17 residues. Germline values: CDR1 SNHLY, CDR2 FYNNEI. The junction had 11 bases not matched to a gene; V was cut back by 6 bases and J by 3 bases. CDR3 DNA sequence: TGTGCCAGCAGCGCCTCCGGGACAGGGGCCGACAATCAGCCCCAGCATTTT. Translation: CASSASGTGADNQPQHF.

This clone showed up just a few times. This rearrangement joins TRBV29-1 to TRBJ1-1; tentative D call: TRBD1 (5 bases). Trimming cost V 5 bases and J 1 base, with 11 bases left between them. The CDR3 sequence is 13 residues long. Germline CDR1 and CDR2: SQVTM and ANQGSEA. The CDR3 sequence: CSVLGEGNTEAFF. The CDR3 nucleotides read TGCAGCGTTTTGGGGGAAGGGAACACTGAAGCTTTCTTT. The full variable domain, completed using reference TRBV29-1 and TRBJ1-1, is SAVISQKPSRDICQRGTSLTIQCQVDSQVTMMFWYRQQPGQSLTLIATANQGSEATYESGFVIDKFPISRPNLTFSTLTVSNMSPEDSSIYLCSVLGEGNTEAFFGQGTRLTVV.

This clone was seen a handful of times. This rearrangement joins TRBV7-2 to TRBJ2-3, with 7 bases that match TRBD1. Germline lookup yields CDR1 SGHTA and CDR2 FQGNSA. The CDR3 is made up of 14 amino acids. The V segment lost 5 bases and the J segment 4 bases; nucleotides outside the gene matches: 6. DNA for the CDR3: TGTGCCAGCAGCGAGGGGGCTTACGCAGATACGCAGTATTTT. Its translation: CASSEGAYADTQYF.

J is TRBJ2-1 and V is TRBV2; no definite D call. CDR3 length: 11 residues. Trimming cost V 6 bases and J 8 bases, with 8 bases left between them. The germline V gene encodes CDR1 SNHLY and CDR2 FYNNEI. The CDR3 is CASSPRDEQFF. DNA of the CDR3: TGTGCCAGCAGCCCCAGAGATGAGCAGTTCTTC.

The chain combines TRBV5-1 with TRBJ2-2; 12 nucleotides line up with TRBD2. Trimming cost V 4 bases and J 6 bases; bases outside gene matches: 4. CDR1 and CDR2 (germline): SGHRS, YFSETQ. The CDR3 extends over 15 amino acids. The CDR3 DNA sequence: TGCGCCAGCAGCCCGGGACTAGCGGGCTCCGGGGAGCTGTTTTTT. It translates to CASSPGLAGSGELFF. The full variable domain, completed using reference TRBV5-1 and TRBJ2-2, is KAGVTQTPRYLIKTRGQQVTLSCSPISGHRSVSWYQQTPGQGLQFLFEYFSETQRNKGNFPGRFSGRQFSNSRSEMNVSTLELGDSALYLCASSPGLAGSGELFFGEGSRLTVL.

V usage is TRBV19 and J usage is TRBJ1-5; the D is unclear. The V gene's germline CDR1 is LNHDA and CDR2 SQIVND (reference sequence). Trimming took 3 bases from V and 4 from J, leaving 10 bases between them. There are 14 residues in the CDR3. The CDR3 DNA follows: TGTGCCAGTAGTATGTCGACGGCTAATCAGCCCCAGCATTTT. It encodes CASSMSTANQPQHF.

This clone has only a few counts. The chain recombines TRBV27 with TRBJ1-2, with D perhaps matching TRBD1 (6 bases). The germline V and J ends were trimmed by 2 bases and 5 bases, with 12 bases remaining between them. Germline V gene sequence: CDR1 MNHEY, CDR2 SMNVEV (reference sequence). CDR3 length: 14 amino acids. The DNA for the CDR3 is TGTGCCAGCAGTTTACGAGGGGGGCCGTATGGCTACACCTTC. It yields the protein CASSLRGGPYGYTF.

The rearrangement joins TRBV30 to TRBJ1-1; a weak D match, TRBD1 (5 bases). The CDR3 loop spans 14 amino acids. Trimming stripped 2 bases from V and 1 base from J, with 11 bases between. Germline V gene sequence: CDR1 GTSNPN, CDR2 SVGIG (reference sequence). The chain's CDR3 is CAWSRGRANTEAFF. The CDR3 DNA sequence: TGTGCCTGGAGTAGAGGCAGGGCGAACACTGAAGCTTTCTTT.

The chain links TRBV7-2 to TRBJ1-2; D uncertain. Germline CDR1 SGHTA, CDR2 FQGNSA. This CDR3 is 12 amino acids long. V was clipped by 6 bases and J by 5 bases, with 10 bases between them. The CDR3 is CASRRVEYGYTF. Here the CDR3 DNA reads TGTGCCAGCAGGAGGGTTGAGTATGGCTACACCTTC.